The 15 T cell receptor beta chains below come from one sample, sequenced in a study of OX40 agonist ivuxolimab in advanced cancers. The method was immunoSEQ multiplex PCR; TCRdb's version includes in-frame clones alone and lacks a portion of them. The table lists about 93,000 clones, roughly 92% of them singletons. The input for sequencing was CD4+ or CD8+ T cells sorted from blood, taken in a trial of the OX40 agonist ivuxolimab. The receptors derive from an adult with an advanced solid tumor such as melanoma, head and neck, liver or kidney cancer.

The rearrangement joins TRBV6-1 to TRBJ2-7; D is perhaps TRBD1 (5 bases). The germline gives CDR1 MNHNS, CDR2 SASEGT. The CDR3 runs to 11 residues. The V and J ends lost 8 bases and 6 bases respectively, with 11 bases between them. The CDR3 is CASALGPEQYF. The CDR3, as DNA: TGTGCCAGCGCCCTGGGGCCCGAGCAGTACTTC.

V gene TRBV5-6 combines with J gene TRBJ1-5; no reliable D call. CDR3 size: 14 residues. The V gene lost 0 bases and the J gene lost 0 bases, with 4 bases spanning the gap. From germline, CDR1 is SGHDT and CDR2 YYEEEE. As DNA, the CDR3 is TGTGCCAGCAGCTTGGCGGGTAGCAATCAGCCCCAGCATTTT. Protein sequence: CASSLAGSNQPQHF.

The chain has TRBV2 and TRBJ1-1; TRBD1 matches 8 bases. CDR3 length: 13 amino acids. CDR1 and CDR2 (germline): SNHLY, FYNNEI. V dropped 5 bases and J dropped 5; count of bases not matched to a gene: 4. The CDR3 is CASSNQGATEAFF. The DNA of the CDR3 is TGTGCCAGCAGTAACCAGGGGGCAACTGAAGCTTTCTTT.

This chain uses TRBV9 with TRBJ2-6; D is uncertain. Trimming removed 0 bases from V and 0 bases from J, with 1 base in between. CDR1 is SGDLS and CDR2 is YYNGEE in the germline V gene. This CDR3 has 14 amino acids. The DNA of the CDR3 is TGTGCCAGCAGCGTAGACTCTGGGGCCAACGTCCTGACTTTC. Translation: CASSVDSGANVLTF.

This clone was observed once. The chain links TRBV4-3 to TRBJ1-1, with D unresolved. CDR1 and CDR2 from the germline V gene are LGHNA and YSLEER. CDR3 length: 15 amino acids. V was clipped by 0 bases and J by 1 base, with 9 bases between them. The CDR3 DNA sequence: TGCGCCAGCAGCCAAGAGGCAGGAGGGAACACTGAAGCTTTCTTT. Residues: CASSQEAGGNTEAFF.

The chain employs TRBV5-1 and TRBJ2-7; perhaps TRBD1 as D (5 bases). The germline V gene encodes CDR1 SGHRS and CDR2 YFSETQ. This CDR3 contains 13 residues. V gave up 2 bases and J gave up 1 base, with 7 bases separating them. CDR3 protein: CASSFAGSYEQYF. In DNA form, the CDR3 reads TGCGCCAGCAGCTTCGCAGGGTCCTACGAGCAGTACTTC.

The chain recombines TRBV10-2 with TRBJ1-1; D is uncertain. This CDR3 has 13 residues. With 4 bases removed from V and 1 base from J, the gap between germline ends came to 7 bases. Germline CDR1 WSHSY, CDR2 SAAADI. CDR3 in DNA: TGCGCCAGCAGTGTGGGAGCGAACACTGAAGCTTTCTTT. It encodes CASSVGANTEAFF.

The chain recombines TRBV14 with TRBJ1-1; D gene ambiguous. V was shortened by 6 bases and J by 1 base, with 12 bases between the two germline ends. Germline CDR1 and CDR2: SGHDN and FVKESK. This CDR3 is built from 14 residues. CDR3 nucleotide sequence: TGTGCCAGCAGACCGATCCTCCAGAACACTGAAGCTTTCTTT. Translated, it gives CASRPILQNTEAFF. The full variable domain, its missing parts supplied by reference TRBV14 and TRBJ1-1, is EAGVTQFPSHSVIEKGQTVTLRCDPISGHDNLYWYRRVMGKEIKFLLHFVKESKQDESGMPNNRFLAERTGGTYSTLKVQPAELEDSGVYFCASRPILQNTEAFFGQGTRLTVV.

The chain joins TRBV6-1 to TRBJ2-7; TRBD1 aligns across 10 bases. V lost 3 bases to trimming and J lost 5 bases; unmatched junction nucleotides: 16. Germline CDR1 is MNHNS and CDR2 is SASEGT. This CDR3 spans 18 amino acids. CDR3 residues: CASSDYPLDRGSGNEQYF. CDR3 DNA: TGTGCCAGCAGTGATTATCCCCTGGACAGGGGGTCAGGTAACGAGCAGTACTTC.

This sequence joins TRBV27 and TRBJ2-7; no definite D call. This CDR3 contains 13 residues. The germline V gene encodes CDR1 MNHEY and CDR2 SMNVEV (reference sequence). Trimming took off 2 bases at V and 1 base at J, with 6 bases between the two ends. The CDR3 here is CASSLDSSYEQYF. CDR3 bases: TGTGCCAGCAGTTTAGACTCGTCCTACGAGCAGTACTTC.

As for this clone: At one end the junction does not follow the germline gene, possibly because of a read error. V gene TRBV25-1 combines with J gene TRBJ2-1; D remains ambiguous. The CDR3 sequence is 18 residues long. CDR1 and CDR2 from the germline V gene are MGHDK and SYGVNS. CDR3 nucleotides: TGTGCCAGCAGTGAATACAACGGACCCCCCCGACCCTACGATGAGCAGTTCTTC. Protein: CASSEYNGPPRPYDEQFF.

The chain carries TRBV4-3 and TRBJ1-2; 7 bases match TRBD1. CDR1 LGHNA and CDR2 YSLEER come from the germline V gene. This CDR3 has 17 amino acids. The trim removed 1 base at V and 4 bases at J, leaving 12 bases unmatched. DNA for the CDR3: TGCGCCAGCAGCCAAGGGGGGCGAACAGGGGTGCTCTATGGCTACACCTTC. As protein: CASSQGGRTGVLYGYTF.

The rearrangement uses TRBV7-6 and TRBJ2-7; a possible D gene is TRBD2 (6 bases). V was cut by 1 base and J by 6 bases, with 13 bases left in between. This CDR3 region has 14 residues. Germline values: CDR1 SGHVS, CDR2 FNYEAQ. The CDR3 region has the DNA TGTGCCAGCAGCTTAGATCCAGGAGGGTCCGAGCAGTACTTC. It specifies CASSLDPGGSEQYF.

The chain joins TRBV7-9 to TRBJ2-7; tentative D call: TRBD1 (7 bases). Looked up from germline, CDR1 is SEHNR and CDR2 is FQNEAQ (reference sequence). V was pared by 1 base and J by 6 bases, with 16 bases between. The CDR3 extends over 15 amino acids. As DNA, the CDR3 is TGTGCCAGCAGCTTAGTACAGGGGAGGTTGGTCGAGCAGTACTTC. It is translated as CASSLVQGRLVEQYF.

The rearrangement joins TRBV7-9 to TRBJ2-7; D not resolved. Trimming cost V 4 bases and J 0 bases, with 4 bases left between them. The germline CDR1 and CDR2 sequences are SEHNR and FQNEAQ (reference sequence). The CDR3 extends over 12 amino acids. The CDR3 reads CASSSSSYEQYF. The CDR3 nucleotides are TGTGCCAGCAGCTCCAGCTCCTACGAGCAGTACTTC.